The 25 T cell receptor beta chains reported below all come from one sample, sequenced in a study of T cells expressing NK-cell markers. TCRdb reprocessed the 5' RACE reads and reports one entry per CDR3 protein, with no DNA. This sample contains around 470,000 distinct CDR3 sequences. Sequences were obtained from blood T cells: a sorted CD56 or NKG2C T cell subset, CD4+ or CD8+ T cells, or bulk PBMC T cells (not recorded which). Receptors originate from a woman in her 50s in good health.

The chain combines TRBV12-3 or TRBV12-4 with TRBJ2-1; without DNA, the TCRdb call of TRBD2 cannot be checked. This CDR3 is 14 amino acids long. The CDR3 loop reads CASSPGTTIHEQFF.

The chain recombines TRBV5-1 with TRBJ2-2. Germline lookup yields CDR1 SGHRS and CDR2 YFSETQ. This CDR3 has 14 residues. This CDR3 is CASSLVLGSGELFF.

V gene TRBV7-6 combines with J gene TRBJ2-1; the TCRdb D gene call, TRBD1, has no DNA to confirm it. There are 17 residues in the CDR3. Germline values: CDR1 SGHVS, CDR2 FNYEAQ. This CDR3 is CASSSAGRGSSYNEQFF.

This chain uses TRBV5-1 with TRBJ1-2; TCRdb designates TRBD1, a call that cannot be tested without DNA. CDR3 size: 15 residues. CDR1 and CDR2 from the germline V gene are SGHRS and YFSETQ. CDR3 region: CASSEGAPRHYGYTF.

J is TRBJ1-1 and V is TRBV4-1; TCRdb's D call of TRBD1 is untestable without DNA. There are 15 residues in the CDR3. Germline V gene sequence: CDR1 MGHRA, CDR2 YSYEKL. The CDR3 loop is CASSQDPQANTEAFF.

This sequence joins TRBV19 and TRBJ1-4; TCRdb returns TRBD1, unconfirmable since there is no DNA. The germline CDR1 and CDR2 sequences are LNHDA and SQIVND (reference sequence). The CDR3 has 17 amino acids. The CDR3 is CASSGAKQVPTNEKLFF.

The V call is TRBV11-2, the J call TRBJ2-1; TCRdb calls TRBD2, which cannot be checked without DNA. This CDR3 spans 15 amino acids. CDR1 and CDR2 (germline): SGHAT, FQNNGV. The CDR3 region is CASSLEASGYNEQFF.

The rearrangement uses TRBV4-2 and TRBJ1-5; TCRdb calls TRBD1, which cannot be checked without DNA. This CDR3 contains 15 residues. Germline CDR1 and CDR2: LGHNA and YNFKEQ. The CDR3 region is CASSRGRDGNQPQHF.

The CDR3 loop reads CAITNKGDGYTF. This chain links TRBV10-3 with TRBJ1-2. Germline V gene lookup returns CDR1 ENHRY and CDR2 SYGVKD. CDR3 length: 12 amino acids.

The CDR3 here is CSARVPGQQNTEAFF. The chain is built from TRBV20-1 and TRBJ1-1; the TCRdb call, TRBD1, lacks DNA for checking. The CDR3 is 15 amino acids. The germline CDR1 and CDR2 sequences are DFQATT and SNEGSKA (reference sequence).

This sequence joins TRBV5-1 and TRBJ2-1; TCRdb proposes TRBD2, but this gene call is untestable without DNA. This CDR3 is built from 16 residues. Per the germline V gene, CDR1 is SGHRS and CDR2 is YFSETQ. The CDR3 spells CASSLDSGRRPNEQFF.

The chain uses TRBV20-1 and TRBJ2-7; as DNA is missing, the TRBD1 call by TCRdb cannot be tested. This CDR3 comprises 14 residues. Germline lookup yields CDR1 DFQATT and CDR2 SNEGSKA (reference sequence). The CDR3 protein is CSAHDRGIGYEQYF.

The chain combines TRBV5-6 with TRBJ2-5; TCRdb outputs TRBD1, but without DNA this stays unchecked. Germline V gives CDR1 SGHDT, CDR2 YYEEEE. The CDR3 is 15 residues long. CDR3: CASSLEKTGGETQYF.

The V gene is TRBV20-1, the J gene TRBJ2-2; TCRdb designates TRBD2, a call that cannot be tested without DNA. The CDR3 length is 14 residues. Germline-derived CDR1 and CDR2 are DFQATT and SNEGSKA (reference sequence). The CDR3 loop reads CSAPSGRGTGELFF.

This chain's CDR3 is CASGEGDYGYTF. The chain links TRBV10-2 to TRBJ1-2. CDR1 is WSHSY, CDR2 SAAADI, per germline. This CDR3 is 12 amino acids long.

This chain uses TRBV6-5 with TRBJ1-2. CDR3 length: 12 residues. Germline V gene data show CDR1 as MNHEY and CDR2 as SVGAGI. CDR3 in amino acids: CASSYGGYGYTF.

The V call is TRBV5-1, the J call TRBJ2-5; no DNA is available, so the TRBD1 call from TCRdb remains unchecked. Per the germline V gene, CDR1 is SGHRS and CDR2 is YFSETQ. The CDR3 contains 14 residues. The CDR3 loop is CASSLAGVKETQYF.

The V call is TRBV20-1, the J call TRBJ1-3; no DNA is available, so the TRBD1 call from TCRdb remains unchecked. CDR1 is DFQATT, CDR2 SNEGSKA, per germline (reference sequence). This CDR3 region has 13 residues. This CDR3 is CSARDPAGNTIYF.

The V and J genes are TRBV5-1 and TRBJ2-5; TCRdb's assignment of TRBD2 cannot be checked, as there is no DNA. CDR1 and CDR2 (germline): SGHRS, YFSETQ. The CDR3 loop spans 14 amino acids. CDR3 residues: CASSSGLAGETQYF.

The V call is TRBV20-1, the J call TRBJ2-7; the D gene TCRdb calls, TRBD1, cannot be checked with no DNA. The CDR3 is 12 amino acids. Germline lookup yields CDR1 DFQATT and CDR2 SNEGSKA (reference sequence). The CDR3 reads CSAGGVRYEQYF.

The chain has TRBV3-1 and TRBJ1-4; TCRdb calls TRBD1, which cannot be checked without DNA. The V gene's germline CDR1 is LGHDT and CDR2 YNNKEL (reference sequence). CDR3 length: 15 amino acids. The CDR3 sequence is CASSAGTGVNEKLFF.

The chain carries TRBV12-3 or TRBV12-4 and TRBJ2-3; TCRdb's D call of TRBD1 is untestable without DNA. The CDR3 is made up of 14 amino acids. The CDR3 spells CASSSPRRKRTQYF.

This CDR3 reads CASTLLGAVGYTF. The J gene is TRBJ1-2, the V gene TRBV19; TCRdb's D call of TRBD1 is untestable without DNA. The CDR3 sequence is 13 residues long. Germline values: CDR1 LNHDA, CDR2 SQIVND (reference sequence).

V is TRBV7-2 and J is TRBJ1-2; TCRdb names TRBD1, which stays unverified in the absence of DNA. From germline, CDR1 is SGHTA and CDR2 FQGNSA. The CDR3 sequence is 15 residues long. The CDR3 sequence is CASSPRTGGEYGYTF.

This CDR3 is CATSRDLAGGNYGYTF. This rearrangement joins TRBV15 to TRBJ1-2. The CDR3 is 16 amino acids. Germline assignment: CDR1 LNHNV and CDR2 YYDKDF (reference sequence).